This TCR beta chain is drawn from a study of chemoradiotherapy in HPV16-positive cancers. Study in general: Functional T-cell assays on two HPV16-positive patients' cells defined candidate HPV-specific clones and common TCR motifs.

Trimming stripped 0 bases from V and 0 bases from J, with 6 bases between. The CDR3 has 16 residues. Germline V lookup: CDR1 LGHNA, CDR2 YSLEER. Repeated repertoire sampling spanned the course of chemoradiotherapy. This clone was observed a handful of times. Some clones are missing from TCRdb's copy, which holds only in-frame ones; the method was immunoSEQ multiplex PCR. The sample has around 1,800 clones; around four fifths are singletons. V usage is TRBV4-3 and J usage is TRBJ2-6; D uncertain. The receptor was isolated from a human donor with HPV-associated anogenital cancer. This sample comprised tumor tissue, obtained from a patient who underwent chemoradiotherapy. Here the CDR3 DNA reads TGCGCCAGCAGCCAAGATGGCAGCTCTGGGGCCAACGTCCTGACTTTC. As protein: CASSQDGSSGANVLTF.